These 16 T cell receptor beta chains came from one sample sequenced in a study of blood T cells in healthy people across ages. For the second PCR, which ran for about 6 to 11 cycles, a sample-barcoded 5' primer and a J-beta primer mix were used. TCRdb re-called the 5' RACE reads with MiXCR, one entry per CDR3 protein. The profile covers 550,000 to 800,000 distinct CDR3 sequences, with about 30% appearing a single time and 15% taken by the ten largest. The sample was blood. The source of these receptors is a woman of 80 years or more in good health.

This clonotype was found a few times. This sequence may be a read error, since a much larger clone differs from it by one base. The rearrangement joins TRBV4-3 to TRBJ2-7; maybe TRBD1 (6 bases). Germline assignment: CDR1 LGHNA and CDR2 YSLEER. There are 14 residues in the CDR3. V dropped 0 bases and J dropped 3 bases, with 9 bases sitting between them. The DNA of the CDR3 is TGCGCCAGCAGCCAAGACAGGGGCAACTACGAGCAGTACTTC. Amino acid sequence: CASSQDRGNYEQYF.

CDR3 region: CSALRQDDEQFF. The CDR3 nucleotides are TGCAGTGCGCTTAGACAGGACGACGAGCAGTTCTTC. The rearrangement links TRBV20-1 to TRBJ2-1; possibly TRBD1 for D (6 bases). Trimming left V 6 bases short and J 10 bases short, with 16 bases between. The CDR3 has 12 amino acids. Per the germline V gene, CDR1 is DFQATT and CDR2 is SNEGSKA (reference sequence).

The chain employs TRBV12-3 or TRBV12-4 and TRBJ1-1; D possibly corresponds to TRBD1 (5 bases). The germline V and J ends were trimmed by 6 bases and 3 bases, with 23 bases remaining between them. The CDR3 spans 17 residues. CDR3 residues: CASSHRSTVLRDTEAFF. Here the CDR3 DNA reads TGTGCCAGCAGCCATAGGTCGACAGTCCTGCGGGACACTGAAGCTTTCTTT.

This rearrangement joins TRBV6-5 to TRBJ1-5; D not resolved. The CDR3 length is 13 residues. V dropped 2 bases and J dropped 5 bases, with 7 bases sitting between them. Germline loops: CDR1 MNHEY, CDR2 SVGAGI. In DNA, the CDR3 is TGTGCCAGCAGTTACGGCAGCCATCAGCCCCAGCATTTT. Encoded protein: CASSYGSHQPQHF.

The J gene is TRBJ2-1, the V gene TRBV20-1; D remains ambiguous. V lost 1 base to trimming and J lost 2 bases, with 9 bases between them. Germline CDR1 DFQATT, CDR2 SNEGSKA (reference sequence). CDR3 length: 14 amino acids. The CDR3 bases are TGCAGTGCTAGAGTACAGACACCCTACAATGAGCAGTTCTTC. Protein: CSARVQTPYNEQFF.

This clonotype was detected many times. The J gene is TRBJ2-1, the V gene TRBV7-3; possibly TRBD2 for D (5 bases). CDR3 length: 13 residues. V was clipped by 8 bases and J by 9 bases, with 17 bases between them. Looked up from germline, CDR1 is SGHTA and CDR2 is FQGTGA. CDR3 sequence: CASSVRIAGEQFF. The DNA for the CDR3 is TGTGCCAGCTCCGTTAGAATCGCGGGTGAGCAGTTCTTC.

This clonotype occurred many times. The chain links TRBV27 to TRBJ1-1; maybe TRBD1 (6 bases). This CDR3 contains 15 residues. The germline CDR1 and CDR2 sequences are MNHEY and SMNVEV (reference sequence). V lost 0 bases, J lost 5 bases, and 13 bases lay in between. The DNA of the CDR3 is TGTGCCAGCAGTTTATCGCCGGGGGCAAGTACTGAAGCTTTCTTT. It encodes CASSLSPGASTEAFF.

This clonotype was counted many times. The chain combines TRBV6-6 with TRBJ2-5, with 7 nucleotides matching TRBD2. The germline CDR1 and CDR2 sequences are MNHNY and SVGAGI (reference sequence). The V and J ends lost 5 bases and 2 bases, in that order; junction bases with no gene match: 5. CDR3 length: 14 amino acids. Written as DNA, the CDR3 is TGTGCCAGCAGTCCAGGACTAGTTCAAGAGACCCAGTACTTC. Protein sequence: CASSPGLVQETQYF.

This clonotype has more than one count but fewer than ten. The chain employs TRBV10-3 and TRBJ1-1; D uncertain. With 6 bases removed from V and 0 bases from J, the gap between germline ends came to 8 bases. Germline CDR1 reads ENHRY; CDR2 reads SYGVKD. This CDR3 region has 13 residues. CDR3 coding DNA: TGTGCCATCAGACAGCAGATGAACACTGAAGCTTTCTTT. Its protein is CAIRQQMNTEAFF.

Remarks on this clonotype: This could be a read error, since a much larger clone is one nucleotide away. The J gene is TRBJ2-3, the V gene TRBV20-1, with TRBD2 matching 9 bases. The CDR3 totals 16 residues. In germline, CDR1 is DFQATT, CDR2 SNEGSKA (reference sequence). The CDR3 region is CSARDLTSGPTDTRYF. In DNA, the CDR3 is TGCAGTGCTAGAGATCTTACTAGCGGGCCCACAGATACGCGGTATTTT.

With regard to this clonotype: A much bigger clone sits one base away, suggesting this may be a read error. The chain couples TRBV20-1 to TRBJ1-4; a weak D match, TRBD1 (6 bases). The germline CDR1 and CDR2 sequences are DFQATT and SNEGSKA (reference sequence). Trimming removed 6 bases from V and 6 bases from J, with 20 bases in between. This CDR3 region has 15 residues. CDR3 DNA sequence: TGCAGTGCCCAAAGCCGGGGGGCAGGGGATGAAAAACTGTTTTTT. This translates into CSAQSRGAGDEKLFF.

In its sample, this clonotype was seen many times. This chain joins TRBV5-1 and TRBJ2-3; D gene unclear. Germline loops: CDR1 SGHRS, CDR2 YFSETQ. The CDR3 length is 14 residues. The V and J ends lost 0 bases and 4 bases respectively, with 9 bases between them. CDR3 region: CASSLARGSDTQYF. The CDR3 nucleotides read TGCGCCAGCAGCTTGGCAAGAGGTTCAGATACGCAGTATTTT.

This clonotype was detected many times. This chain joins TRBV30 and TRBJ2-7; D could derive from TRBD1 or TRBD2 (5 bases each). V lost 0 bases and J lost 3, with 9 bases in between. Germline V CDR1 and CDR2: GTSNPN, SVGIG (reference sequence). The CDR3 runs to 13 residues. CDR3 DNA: TGTGCCTGGAGTGTATGGGGGTACTACGAGCAGTACTTC. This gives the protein CAWSVWGYYEQYF.

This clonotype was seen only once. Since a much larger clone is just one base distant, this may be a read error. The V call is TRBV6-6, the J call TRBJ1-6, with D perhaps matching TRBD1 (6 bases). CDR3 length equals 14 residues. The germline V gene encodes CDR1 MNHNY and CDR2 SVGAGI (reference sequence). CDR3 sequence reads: CASSPPGVNSLLHF. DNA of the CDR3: TGTGCCAGCAGCCCACCAGGGGTGAATTCACTCCTCCACTTT.

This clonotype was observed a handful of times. This chain's CDR3 is CSASKAGFGNTIYF. The CDR3 bases are TGCAGTGCTTCAAAGGCAGGGTTTGGAAACACCATATATTTT. V usage is TRBV20-1 and J usage is TRBJ1-3, with TRBD1 as a possible D gene (5 bases). CDR3 length: 14 residues. The germline gives CDR1 DFQATT, CDR2 SNEGSKA (reference sequence). V lost 5 bases and J lost 3, with 14 bases in between.

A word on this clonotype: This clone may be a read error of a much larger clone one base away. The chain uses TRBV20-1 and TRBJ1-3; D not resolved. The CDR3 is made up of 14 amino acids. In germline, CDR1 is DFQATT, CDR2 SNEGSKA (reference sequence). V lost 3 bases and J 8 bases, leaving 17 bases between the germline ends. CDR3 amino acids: CSASKGATGDTIYF. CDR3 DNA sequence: TGCAGTGCTAGTAAAGGAGCGACGGGAGACACCATATATTTT.